This T cell receptor (beta chain) was found in a study of vaccination effects on CD4 cells after COVID-19. Study observations and caveats: Marked clonal contraction of infection- and vaccine-induced clones was seen late after vaccination.

Clones were read by immunoSEQ multiplex PCR, and TCRdb kept only the in-frame ones, dropping some. The sample records around 59,000 clones, about 78% being singletons. Germline lookup yields CDR1 LNHDA and CDR2 SQIVND (reference sequence). The CDR3 runs 14 residues. V was clipped by 8 bases and J by 6 bases; unmatched bases: 9. As for this clone: What it recognizes is unknown.

Antigen-specific CD4+ T cell clonotypes were called by their expansion after viral peptide-pool culture in ViraFEST. Culturing for around 10 days preceded CD4+ T cell isolation. Participants got two doses of BNT162b2 or mRNA-1273 vaccine. Among the vaccine recipients, none had a prior SARS-CoV-2 infection, and nucleocapsid antibodies were negative. The chain uses TRBV19 and TRBJ2-3, with TRBD2 identical over 9 bases. This clonotype originated in a human donor who received a COVID-19 vaccine. The sequencing used CD4+ T cells from PBMCs cultured with HCoV-OC43 spike peptides, collected after COVID-19 vaccination. The subset here: HCoV-OC43 spike overlapping peptide pool stimulation. This chain's CDR3 is CASDSGGPSDTQYF. CDR3 nucleotide sequence: TGTGCCAGTGATAGCGGGGGACCTTCTGATACGCAGTATTTT.